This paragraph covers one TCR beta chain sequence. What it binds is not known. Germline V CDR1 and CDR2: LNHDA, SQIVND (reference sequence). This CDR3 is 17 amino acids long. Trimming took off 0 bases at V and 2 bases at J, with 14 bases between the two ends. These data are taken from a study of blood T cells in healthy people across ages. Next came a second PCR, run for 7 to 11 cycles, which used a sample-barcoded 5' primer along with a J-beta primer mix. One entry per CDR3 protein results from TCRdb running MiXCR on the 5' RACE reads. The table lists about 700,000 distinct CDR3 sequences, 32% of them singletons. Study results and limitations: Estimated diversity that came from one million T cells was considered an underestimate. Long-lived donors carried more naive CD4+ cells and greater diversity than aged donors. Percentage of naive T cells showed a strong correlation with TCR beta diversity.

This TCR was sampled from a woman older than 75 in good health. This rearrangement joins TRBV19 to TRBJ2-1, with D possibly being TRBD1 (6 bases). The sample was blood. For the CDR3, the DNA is TGTGCCAGTAGTATAGATCTAACAGGGCGGACCTACAATGAGCAGTTCTTC. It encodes CASSIDLTGRTYNEQFF.